This T cell receptor (beta chain) emerged from a study of blood T cell repertoires in COVID-19. The wider study: The United States, Italy and Spain were the sources of the acute and convalescent COVID-19 samples. Sources were T cells, B-cell-depleted T cells, or PBMCs; the material itself was cDNA or gDNA.

Per the original methods: Estimated nucleated cell counts came from reference gene primer amplification. This table comes from immunoSEQ multiplex PCR, and its TCRdb copy is limited to in-frame clones, with some not included. The V and J calls and the clone size are those of that table, but D and trimming were determined from the DNA. Seen here are roughly 100,000 clones, roughly 80% observed once, and the top ten hold approximately 4.5%. The V gene end was trimmed by 4 bases and the J gene end by 0 bases; junction bases not matched to a gene: 5. CDR3 size: 16 residues. In germline, CDR1 is MNHEY, CDR2 SVGAGI.

This sequence joins TRBV6-5 and TRBJ2-4, with 8 bases identical to TRBD1. The sequence was collected from a human donor in a cohort sampled during active COVID-19. Specimen: peripheral blood. CDR3 in amino acids: CASSLGTGLAKNIQYF. The CDR3 coding sequence is TGTGCCAGCAGTTTAGGGACAGGTTTAGCCAAAAACATTCAGTACTTC.